The 11 T cell receptor beta chains below were found in one sample sequenced in a study of blood T cell repertoires in COVID-19. Measured with immunoSEQ multiplex PCR; TCRdb has only the in-frame clones, and not every one. The profile shows about 80,000 clones, 84% of them singletons. Sequenced sample: peripheral blood. The receptors come from a man aged 45-65 years with acute or convalescent COVID-19.

The genes are TRBV9 and TRBJ2-3; 9 positions match TRBD2. Looked up from germline, CDR1 is SGDLS and CDR2 is YYNGEE. The CDR3 sequence is 17 residues long. V lost 0 bases and J lost 1; bases outside the gene matches: 6. The CDR3 sequence: CASSVVPAGGGTDTQYF. As DNA, the CDR3 is TGTGCCAGCAGCGTAGTTCCAGCGGGGGGCGGCACAGATACGCAGTATTTT.

This clone was observed once. V and J are TRBV4-3 and TRBJ1-6, with 7 nucleotides matching TRBD1. Per germline, CDR1 LGHNA and CDR2 YSLEER. The V segment lost 3 bases and the J segment 8 bases; nucleotides outside the gene matches: 10. There are 16 residues in the CDR3. CDR3 coding DNA: TGCGCCAGCAGCCATGGCAGGGGGACTTTCGATTCACCCCTCCACTTT. Residues: CASSHGRGTFDSPLHF.

The J gene is TRBJ1-1, the V gene TRBV4-3; possible D gene TRBD1, 6 bases. The length of the CDR3 is 14 residues. Germline CDR1 and CDR2: LGHNA and YSLEER. Trimming took off 4 bases at V and 3 bases at J, with 12 bases between the two ends. CDR3 loop: CASSLQGRDTEAFF. Written as DNA, the CDR3 is TGCGCCAGCAGCCTACAGGGCAGGGACACTGAAGCTTTCTTT.

This rearrangement joins TRBV7-2 to TRBJ2-7, with 9 bases identical to TRBD1. CDR1 and CDR2 (germline): SGHTA, FQGNSA. CDR3 size: 15 residues. V lost 5 bases and J lost 3; bases outside the gene matches: 8. The DNA of the CDR3 is TGTGCCAGCAGCCTCAGAGGGGACAGGGACTACGAGCAGTACTTC. It is translated as CASSLRGDRDYEQYF. Supplemented by reference TRBV7-2 and TRBJ2-7, the full variable domain reads GAGVSQSPSNKVTEKGKDVELRCDPISGHTALYWYRQSLGQGLEFLIYFQGNSAPDKSGLPSDRFSAERTGGSVSTLTIQRTQQEDSAVYLCASSLRGDRDYEQYFGPGTRLTVT.

The rearrangement uses TRBV5-1 and TRBJ1-4; D is ambiguous. Germline assignment: CDR1 SGHRS and CDR2 YFSETQ. V lost 0 bases and J 7 bases, leaving 10 bases between the germline ends. This CDR3 is built from 14 residues. The CDR3 DNA follows: TGCGCCAGCAGCTTGGAACACGGAGGTGAAAAACTGTTTTTT. It yields the protein CASSLEHGGEKLFF.

In its sample, this clone was seen a few times. J is TRBJ1-2 and V is TRBV5-1; D is ambiguous. The CDR3 spans 16 residues. Germline CDR1 reads SGHRS; CDR2 reads YFSETQ. Trimming left V 0 bases short and J 3 bases short, with 15 bases between. The DNA for the CDR3 is TGCGCCAGCAGCTTGGGGGCTCTGCCGGCTGACTATGGCTACACCTTC. Amino acid sequence: CASSLGALPADYGYTF. Combining the CDR3 with reference TRBV5-1 and TRBJ1-2 gives the whole variable domain KAGVTQTPRYLIKTRGQQVTLSCSPISGHRSVSWYQQTPGQGLQFLFEYFSETQRNKGNFPGRFSGRQFSNSRSEMNVSTLELGDSALYLCASSLGALPADYGYTFGSGTRLTVV.

The gene calls are TRBV18 and TRBJ1-4; TRBD1 might be the D (5 bases). From germline, CDR1 is KGHSH and CDR2 LQKENI. V lost 6 bases, J lost 6 bases, and 14 bases lay in between. This CDR3 contains 14 residues. CDR3 loop: CASSHGSRDEKLFF. As DNA, the CDR3 is TGTGCCAGCTCCCATGGATCCAGGGATGAAAAACTGTTTTTT. Using reference TRBV18 and TRBJ1-4 for the parts outside the CDR3, the full variable domain is NAGVMQNPRHLVRRRGQEARLRCSPMKGHSHVYWYRQLPEEGLKFMVYLQKENIIDESGMPKERFSAEFPKEGPSILRIQQVVRGDSAAYFCASSHGSRDEKLFFGSGTQLSVL.

This chain connects TRBV27 to TRBJ2-2, with 7 bases that match TRBD1. The length of the CDR3 is 14 residues. V lost 6 bases to trimming and J lost 1 base; unmatched junction nucleotides: 2. Germline CDR1 reads MNHEY; CDR2 reads SMNVEV (reference sequence). CDR3 protein: CASSDRVNTGELFF. CDR3 nucleotides: TGTGCCAGCAGCGACAGGGTGAACACCGGGGAGCTGTTTTTT.

This chain's CDR3 is CASSPGQGRNEQYF. CDR3 nucleotide sequence: TGTGCCAGCTCACCCGGACAGGGGAGGAACGAGCAGTACTTC. The chain carries TRBV18 and TRBJ2-7, with 9 nucleotides matching TRBD1. Germline trimming cut 3 bases from V and 5 bases from J; bases unmatched to any gene: 5. CDR1 and CDR2 (germline): KGHSH, LQKENI. CDR3 size: 14 residues.

V gene TRBV6-1 combines with J gene TRBJ1-2, with D possibly being TRBD1 (5 bases). CDR1 and CDR2 from the germline V gene are MNHNS and SASEGT. Trimming shortened V by 2 bases and J by 8 bases, and 15 bases separated the two germline ends. The CDR3 has 14 residues. The CDR3 DNA reads TGTGCCAGCAGTGAACGACAGTCGCCTGGGGGCTACACCTTC. Translating it yields CASSERQSPGGYTF.

V usage is TRBV29-1 and J usage is TRBJ1-6; tentative D call: TRBD1 (6 bases). This CDR3 has 13 amino acids. V shed 5 bases and J shed 7 bases, with 12 bases lying between them. Germline values: CDR1 SQVTM, CDR2 ANQGSEA. In DNA form, the CDR3 reads TGCAGCGTTTTAACAGGGATCAATTCACCCCTCCACTTT. This codes for CSVLTGINSPLHF.